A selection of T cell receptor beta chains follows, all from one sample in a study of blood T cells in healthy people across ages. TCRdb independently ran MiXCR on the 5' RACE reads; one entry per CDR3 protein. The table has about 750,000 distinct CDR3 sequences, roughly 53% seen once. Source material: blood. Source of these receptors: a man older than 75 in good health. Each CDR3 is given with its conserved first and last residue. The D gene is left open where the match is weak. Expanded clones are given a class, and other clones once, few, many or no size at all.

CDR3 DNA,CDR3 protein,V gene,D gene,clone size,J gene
TGTGCCAGCAGCTACCCCGGACAGAATGAAAAACTGTTTTTT,CASSYPGQNEKLFF,TRBV28,NA,NA,TRBJ1-4
TGCAGTGCTAAACAGGGTTCGGGGGGAGAAAAACTGTTTTTT,CSAKQGSGGEKLFF,TRBV20-1,NA,NA,TRBJ1-4
TGTGCCAGCAGTGAAATCAGCGGTTTTGCTAATGAAAAACTGTTTTTT,CASSEISGFANEKLFF,TRBV6-1,NA,NA,TRBJ1-4
TGCAGTGCTAGAGCCGGGACAGGAATACGGGAACTGTTTTTT,CSARAGTGIRELFF,TRBV20-1,TRBD1,NA,TRBJ1-4
TGCGCCAGCAGCGTGTACAGGTCCTACAATGAGCAGTTCTTC,CASSVYRSYNEQFF,TRBV5-1,NA,few,TRBJ2-1
TGCAGCGTTGCATTGTTTCTCCGGCGGGAGAGTAGGGACAATGAGCAGTACTTC,CSVALFLRRESRDNEQYF,TRBV29-1,NA,few,TRBJ2-5
TGTGCCAGCAGTCCCGGCGGGGTTGGGGCCAACGTCCTGACTTTC,CASSPGGVGANVLTF,TRBV6-4,NA,few,TRBJ2-6
TGTGCTAGTGGTCGTAGCGGGGGTGGTGGTGAGCAGTTCTTC,CASGRSGGGGEQFF,TRBV12-5,TRBD2,once,TRBJ2-1
TGCAGTGCTAGAGCCCCCCGGACTAGCGGGACGAACGCGTATTTT,CSARAPRTSGTNAYF,TRBV20-1,TRBD2,NA,TRBJ2-3
TGTGCCACCAGTCCGGGACGAAAATACAATGAGCAGTTCTTC,CATSPGRKYNEQFF,TRBV24-1,NA,NA,TRBJ2-1
TGTGCCAGCAGGCCAGGGTGGACTGAAGCTTTCTTT,CASRPGWTEAFF,TRBV6-5,NA,NA,TRBJ1-1
TGTGCCAGTCAGTTGGGAAGGGACCGCTACGAGCAGTACTTC,CASQLGRDRYEQYF,TRBV6-2/TRBV6-3,NA,once,TRBJ2-7
TGTGCCAGCAGCACCCTAGCGGGAGCGGGTGAGCAGTTCTTC,CASSTLAGAGEQFF,TRBV7-6,TRBD2,few,TRBJ2-1
TGTGCCAGCAGCCCTAGCGTGAGCTCCTACAATGAGCAGTTCTTC,CASSPSVSSYNEQFF,TRBV14,NA,many,TRBJ2-1
TGTGCCAGCAGAATAGCTGGGGCCAACGTCCTGACTTTC,CASRIAGANVLTF,TRBV12-3/TRBV12-4,NA,NA,TRBJ2-6
TGTGCCACCCAGGGTCGGGCCGGGGGCTCCTACAATGAGCAGTACTTC,CATQGRAGGSYNEQYF,TRBV6-2/TRBV6-3,NA,NA,TRBJ2-7
TGTGCCAGCAACCCGCCCGGGACTAGGTACTCTGGGGCCAACGTCCTGACTTTC,CASNPPGTRYSGANVLTF,TRBV5-6,TRBD2,few,TRBJ2-6
TGTGCCACCAGCAGAGACGCGGACAATGAGCAGTTCTTC,CATSRDADNEQFF,TRBV15,NA,NA,TRBJ2-1
TGTGCCAGCAGCTTAATCGACGGAGACGCGTATTTT,CASSLIDGDAYF,TRBV7-9,NA,NA,TRBJ2-3
TGTGCCAGCAGTTACGGGACTAGCGGGACATCCAAAAACATTCAGTACTTC,CASSYGTSGTSKNIQYF,TRBV6-2/TRBV6-3,TRBD2,NA,TRBJ2-4
TGTGCCAGCAGCCAGCACCGGACTAGCGGGAGGTCCAATGAGCAGTTCTTC,CASSQHRTSGRSNEQFF,TRBV3-1,TRBD2,NA,TRBJ2-1
TGCAGCGTTTGGGAACGAAATTTGGAGCAGTACTTC,CSVWERNLEQYF,TRBV29-1,NA,NA,TRBJ2-7
TGCAGTGCTAGACCTTCAGTCAATTCGGGGGGGCAGTACTTC,CSARPSVNSGGQYF,TRBV20-1,TRBD2,NA,TRBJ2-7
TGTGCCAGCAGCTCGGGACAGGGGCTAGGTCAGCCCCAGCATTTT,CASSSGQGLGQPQHF,TRBV7-8,TRBD1,NA,TRBJ1-5
TGTGCCAGCAGCTTTGTGTCAGGAGGCGAGCAGTACTTC,CASSFVSGGEQYF,TRBV7-9,NA,few,TRBJ2-7